The sequence of this T cell receptor (beta chain) was determined in a study of OX40 agonist ivuxolimab in advanced cancers. Turning to the study itself: Partial responses were achieved by three patients, one with hepatocellular carcinoma and two with cutaneous melanoma.

Germline CDR1 and CDR2: MNHEY and SMNVEV (reference sequence). The junction had 10 bases not matched to a gene; V was cut back by 5 bases and J by 5 bases. CDR3 length equals 16 residues. This clone came up once. TCRdb's copy holds only in-frame clones and misses some; the assay was immunoSEQ multiplex PCR. Counted here are about 38,000 clones, about 87% occurring once; the ten biggest clones make up less than 40%. The clonotype originates from an adult with an advanced solid tumor such as melanoma, head and neck, liver or kidney cancer. This chain connects TRBV27 to TRBJ1-5; 9 positions match TRBD1. The sample was CD4+ or CD8+ T cells sorted from blood, taken in a trial of the OX40 agonist ivuxolimab. CDR3 DNA: TGTGCCAGCAGTCCTAACAGGGGGCGCGGGGATCAGCCCCAGCATTTT. Residues: CASSPNRGRGDQPQHF.